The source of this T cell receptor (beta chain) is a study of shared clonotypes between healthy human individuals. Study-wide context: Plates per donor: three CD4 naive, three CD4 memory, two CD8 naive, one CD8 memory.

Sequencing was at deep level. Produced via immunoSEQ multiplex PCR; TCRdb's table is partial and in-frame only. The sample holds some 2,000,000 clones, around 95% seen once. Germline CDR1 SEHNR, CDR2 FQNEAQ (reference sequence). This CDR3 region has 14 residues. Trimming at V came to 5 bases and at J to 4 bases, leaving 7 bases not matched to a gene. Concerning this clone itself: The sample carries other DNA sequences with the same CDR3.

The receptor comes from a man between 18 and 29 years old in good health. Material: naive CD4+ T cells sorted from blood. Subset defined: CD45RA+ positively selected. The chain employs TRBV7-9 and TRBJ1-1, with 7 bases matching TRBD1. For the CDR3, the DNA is TGTGCCAGCAGCCGACAGGGAGGAGGCACTGAAGCTTTCTTT. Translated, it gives CASSRQGGGTEAFF.